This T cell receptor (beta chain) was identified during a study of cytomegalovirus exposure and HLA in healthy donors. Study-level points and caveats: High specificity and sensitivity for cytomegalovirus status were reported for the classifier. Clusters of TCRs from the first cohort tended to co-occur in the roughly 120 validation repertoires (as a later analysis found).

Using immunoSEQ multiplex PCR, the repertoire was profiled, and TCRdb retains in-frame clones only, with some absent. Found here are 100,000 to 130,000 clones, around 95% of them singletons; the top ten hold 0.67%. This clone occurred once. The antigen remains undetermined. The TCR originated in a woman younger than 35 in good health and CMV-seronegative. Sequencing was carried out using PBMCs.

The CDR3 DNA sequence: TGTGCCAGCTCACCACAACCGGGACACAGAAATTCACCCCTCCACTTT. This sequence encodes CASSPQPGHRNSPLHF. The chain employs TRBV18 and TRBJ1-6; possibly TRBD1 for D (6 bases). The CDR3 is 16 amino acids. Trimming took 1 base from V and 7 from J, leaving 14 bases between them. CDR1 is KGHSH, CDR2 LQKENI, per germline.